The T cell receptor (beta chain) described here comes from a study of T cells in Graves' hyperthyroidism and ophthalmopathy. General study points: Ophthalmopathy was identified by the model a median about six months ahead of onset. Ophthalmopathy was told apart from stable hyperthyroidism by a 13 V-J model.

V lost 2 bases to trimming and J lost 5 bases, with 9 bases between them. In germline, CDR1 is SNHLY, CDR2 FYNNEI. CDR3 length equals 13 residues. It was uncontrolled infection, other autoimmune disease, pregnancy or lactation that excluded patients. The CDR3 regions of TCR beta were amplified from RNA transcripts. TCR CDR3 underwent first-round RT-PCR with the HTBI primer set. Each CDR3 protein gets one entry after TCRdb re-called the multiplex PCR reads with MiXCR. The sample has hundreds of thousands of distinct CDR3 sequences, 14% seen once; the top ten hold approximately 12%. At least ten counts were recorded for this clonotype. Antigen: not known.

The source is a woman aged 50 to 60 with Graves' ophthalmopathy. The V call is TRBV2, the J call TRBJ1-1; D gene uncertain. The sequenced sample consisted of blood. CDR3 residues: CASSETVRTEAFF. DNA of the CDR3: TGTGCCAGCAGTGAAACAGTTCGGACTGAAGCTTTCTTT.